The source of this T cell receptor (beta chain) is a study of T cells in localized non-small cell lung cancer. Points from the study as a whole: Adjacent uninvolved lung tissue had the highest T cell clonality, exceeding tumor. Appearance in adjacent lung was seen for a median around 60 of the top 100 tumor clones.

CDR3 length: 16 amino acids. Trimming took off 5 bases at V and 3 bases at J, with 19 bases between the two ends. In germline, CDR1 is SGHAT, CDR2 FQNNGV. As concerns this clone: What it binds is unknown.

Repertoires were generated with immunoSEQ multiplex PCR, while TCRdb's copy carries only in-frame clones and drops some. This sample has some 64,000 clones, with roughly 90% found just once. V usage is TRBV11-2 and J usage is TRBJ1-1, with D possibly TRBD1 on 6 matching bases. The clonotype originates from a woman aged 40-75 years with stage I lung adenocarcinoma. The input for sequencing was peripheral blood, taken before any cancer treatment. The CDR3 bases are TGTGCCAGCAGCCCCCCCCCGGGGGCGGGCGACACTGAAGCTTTCTTT. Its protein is CASSPPPGAGDTEAFF.